Listed here are 5 T cell receptor beta chains from one sample, sequenced in a study of blood T cell repertoires in COVID-19. Assay: immunoSEQ multiplex PCR; the TCRdb copy retains only in-frame clones and omits some. The table records approximately 240,000 clones, about 93% of them present only once. Specimen: peripheral blood. The source of these receptors is a man aged 25 to 45 with COVID-19, enrolled during active disease.

This chain joins TRBV27 and TRBJ1-1, with 12 bases aligning to TRBD1. Germline CDR1 reads MNHEY; CDR2 reads SMNVEV (reference sequence). After removal of 1 base from V and 0 bases from J, the junction contained 9 bases not matched to a gene. CDR3 length equals 19 residues. DNA for the CDR3: TGTGCCAGCAGTTTATTAGTCCTCGGGACAGGGGGCATGAACACTGAAGCTTTCTTT. Residues: CASSLLVLGTGGMNTEAFF.

J is TRBJ2-3 and V is TRBV11-1, with D possibly being TRBD2 (7 bases). The V gene's germline CDR1 is SGHAT and CDR2 FQDESV (reference sequence). Between the trimmed V and J ends, which lost 5 bases and 0 bases, there was a span of 15 bases. The CDR3 is made up of 16 amino acids. CDR3 in DNA: TGTGCCAGCAGCCCCCGGGGGGCGGCTAGCACAGATACGCAGTATTTT. Translation gives CASSPRGAASTDTQYF. The whole variable domain, remainder taken from reference TRBV11-1 and TRBJ2-3, is EAEVAQSPRYKITEKSQAVAFWCDPISGHATLYWYRQILGQGPELLVQFQDESVVDDSQLPKDRFSAERLKGVDSTLKIQPAELGDSAMYLCASSPRGAASTDTQYFGPGTRLTVL.

The chain combines TRBV19 with TRBJ1-6; possibly TRBD1 for D (6 bases). CDR1 is LNHDA, CDR2 SQIVND, per germline (reference sequence). CDR3 length: 14 residues. The V end was cut by 6 bases, the J end by 5 bases, with 11 bases between. CDR3 loop: CASSSSGDNSPLHF. The CDR3, as DNA: TGTGCCAGTAGCTCATCAGGGGATAATTCACCCCTCCACTTT.

The chain employs TRBV12-3 or TRBV12-4 and TRBJ2-4, with a possible D match to TRBD1 (5 bases). Trimming shortened V by 3 bases and J by 8 bases, and 8 bases separated the two germline ends. This CDR3 has 12 amino acids. The CDR3 DNA reads TGTGCCAGCAGTTTTACAGGCGACATTCAGTACTTC. It encodes CASSFTGDIQYF.

The V call is TRBV12-3 or TRBV12-4, the J call TRBJ1-1; 8 bases are a match to TRBD1. V shed 6 bases, J shed 9 bases, and the junction held 9 bases outside the gene matches. This CDR3 is built from 13 residues. The CDR3 sequence: CASSTQGQGQAFF. CDR3 coding DNA: TGTGCCAGCAGCACCCAAGGACAGGGACAAGCTTTCTTT.